This T cell receptor beta chain appears in the sequencing data of a study of blood T cell repertoires in COVID-19. The length of the CDR3 is 16 residues. Deletions cut 4 bases from V and 7 bases from J, with 20 bases between. CDR1 and CDR2 from the germline V gene are MNHEY and SVGAGI. Seattle's enrolled individuals joined amid active infection and were then monitored longitudinally. In the original processing: By means of reference gene primer amplification, nucleated cell counts were estimated. Here immunoSEQ multiplex PCR was the method, and the copy in TCRdb shows in-frame clones only, minus some. The V and J calls and clone size were taken over from that table, and D and trimming were inferred from the DNA. Counted here are 150,000 or so clones, more than 80% occurring once; the ten biggest clones make up around an eighth.

The clonotype comes from a man between 18 and 35 years old with COVID-19, enrolled during active disease. This chain links TRBV6-5 with TRBJ1-5; maybe TRBD1 (6 bases). The sequenced material came from peripheral blood. CDR3 in amino acids: CASSSGTPNRRQPQHF. For the CDR3, the DNA is TGTGCCAGCAGTTCCGGGACACCGAATCGGCGGCAGCCCCAGCATTTT.